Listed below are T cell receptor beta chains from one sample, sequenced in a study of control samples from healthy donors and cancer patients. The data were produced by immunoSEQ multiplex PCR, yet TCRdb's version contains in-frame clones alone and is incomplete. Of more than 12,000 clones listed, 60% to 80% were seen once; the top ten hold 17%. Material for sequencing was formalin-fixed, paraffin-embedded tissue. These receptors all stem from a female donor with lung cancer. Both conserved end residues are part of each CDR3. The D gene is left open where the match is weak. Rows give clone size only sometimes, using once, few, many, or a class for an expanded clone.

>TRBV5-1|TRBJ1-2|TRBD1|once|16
CASSLGLGQGMVGYTF
TGCGCCAGCAGCTTGGGGCTAGGACAGGGAATGGTTGGCTACACCTTC
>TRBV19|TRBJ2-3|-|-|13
CASSIGGTDTQYF
TGTGCCAGTAGTATAGGAGGCACAGATACGCAGTATTTT
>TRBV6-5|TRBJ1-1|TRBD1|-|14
CASSYSTGGAEAFF
TGTGCCAGCAGTTACTCGACAGGGGGGGCTGAAGCTTTCTTT
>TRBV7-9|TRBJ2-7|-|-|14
CASSAAGPNYEQYF
TGTGCCAGCAGCGCTGCGGGACCGAACTACGAGCAGTACTTC
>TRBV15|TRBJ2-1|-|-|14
CATSRERLAHEQFF
TGTGCCACCAGCAGAGAAAGGTTAGCCCATGAGCAGTTCTTC
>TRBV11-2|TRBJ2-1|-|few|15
CASSLDSSWILEQFF
TGTGCCAGCAGCTTAGATTCTTCTTGGATTCTTGAGCAGTTCTTC
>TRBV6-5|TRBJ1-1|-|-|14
CASSIRRGDTEAFF
TGTGCCAGCTCGATTCGCCGGGGGGACACTGAAGCTTTCTTT
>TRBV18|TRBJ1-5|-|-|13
CASSPGDDQPQHF
TGTGCCAGCTCACCGGGGGATGATCAGCCCCAGCATTTT
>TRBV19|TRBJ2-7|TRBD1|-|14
CASRQDRGQGEQYF
TGTGCCAGTAGGCAAGACAGGGGGCAGGGCGAGCAGTACTTC
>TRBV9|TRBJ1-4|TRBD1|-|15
CASSVNRGGSEKLFF
TGTGCCAGCAGCGTTAACAGGGGGGGCAGTGAAAAACTGTTTTTT
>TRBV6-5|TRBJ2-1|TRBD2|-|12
CASYSGRAEQFF
TGTGCCAGCTATAGCGGGAGGGCTGAGCAGTTCTTC
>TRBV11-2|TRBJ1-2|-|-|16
CASSSPRGPLGDGYTF
TGTGCCAGCAGCTCCCCCCGGGGACCTCTGGGCGATGGCTACACCTTC
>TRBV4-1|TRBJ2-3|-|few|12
CASSTDGGTQYF
TGCGCCAGCAGCACAGATGGGGGTACGCAGTATTTT
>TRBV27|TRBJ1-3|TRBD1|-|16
CASSPWTGGGGNTIYF
TGTGCCAGCAGTCCATGGACAGGGGGCGGAGGAAACACCATATATTTT
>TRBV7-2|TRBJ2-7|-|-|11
CASSKESEQYF
TGTGCCAGCAGCAAGGAATCCGAGCAGTACTTC
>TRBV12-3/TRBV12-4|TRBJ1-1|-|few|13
CASSFADGTEAFF
TGTGCCAGCAGTTTCGCCGATGGCACTGAAGCTTTCTTT
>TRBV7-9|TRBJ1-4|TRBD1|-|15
CASSSGTGVNEKLFF
TGTGCCAGCAGCTCGGGGACAGGGGTTAATGAAAAACTGTTTTTT
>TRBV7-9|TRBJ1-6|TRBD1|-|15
CASSLDRVGNSPLHF
TGTGCCAGCAGCCTCGACAGGGTTGGAAATTCACCCCTCCACTTT
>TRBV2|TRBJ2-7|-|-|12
CASGPGVYEQYF
TGTGCCAGCGGCCCTGGGGTCTACGAGCAGTACTTC
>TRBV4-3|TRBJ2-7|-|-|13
CASSQVFFREQYF
TGCGCCAGCAGCCAAGTCTTTTTCAGGGAGCAGTACTTC
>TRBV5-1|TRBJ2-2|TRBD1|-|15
CASSIRQGSTGELFF
TGCGCCAGCAGCATACGACAGGGGTCCACCGGGGAGCTGTTTTTT
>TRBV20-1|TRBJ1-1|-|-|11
CSAYRGTEAFF
TGCAGTGCTTATAGGGGCACTGAAGCTTTCTTT
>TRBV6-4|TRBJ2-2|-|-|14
CASARDSDTGELFF
TGTGCCAGCGCCCGGGACTCAGACACCGGGGAGCTGTTTTTT
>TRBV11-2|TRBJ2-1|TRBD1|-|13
CASTTGPFDEQFF
TGTGCCAGCACGACAGGGCCTTTTGACGAGCAGTTCTTC
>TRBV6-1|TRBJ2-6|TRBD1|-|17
CASSDGTGTGGANVLTF
TGTGCCAGCAGTGACGGGACAGGGACTGGTGGGGCCAACGTCCTGACTTTC
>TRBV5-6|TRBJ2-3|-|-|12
CASSLITDTQYF
TGTGCCAGCAGCTTGATAACAGATACGCAGTATTTT
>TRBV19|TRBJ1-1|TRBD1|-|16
CASTQNRGQGAAEAFF
TGTGCCAGTACCCAAAATAGGGGACAGGGGGCCGCTGAAGCTTTCTTT
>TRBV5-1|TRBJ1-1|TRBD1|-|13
CASTRTGGTEAFF
TGCGCCAGCACCCGGACAGGGGGCACTGAAGCTTTCTTT
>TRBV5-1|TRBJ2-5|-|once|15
CASSLALGRGETQYF
TGCGCCAGCAGCTTGGCGTTAGGGCGGGGAGAGACCCAGTACTTC
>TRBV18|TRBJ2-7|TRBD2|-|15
CASSPGGGSSYEQYF
TGTGCCAGCTCACCCGGCGGGGGGAGCTCCTACGAGCAGTACTTC
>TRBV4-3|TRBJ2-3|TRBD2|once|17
CASSQDRTSGGTDTQYF
TGCGCCAGCAGCCAAGATAGGACTAGCGGTGGCACAGATACGCAGTATTTT
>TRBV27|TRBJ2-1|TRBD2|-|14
CAILAGPGRDEQFF
TGTGCCATCCTAGCGGGACCGGGGCGGGATGAGCAGTTCTTC
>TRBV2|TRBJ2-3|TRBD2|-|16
CASSEGSGANTDTQYF
TGTGCCAGCAGTGAAGGTAGCGGGGCGAACACAGATACGCAGTATTTT
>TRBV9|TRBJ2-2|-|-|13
CASSVDNTGELFF
TGTGCCAGCAGCGTAGATAACACCGGGGAGCTGTTTTTT
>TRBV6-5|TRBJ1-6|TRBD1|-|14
CASRQTGGFSPLHF
TGTGCCAGCAGGCAGACAGGGGGCTTTTCACCCCTCCACTTT
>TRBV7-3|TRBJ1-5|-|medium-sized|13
CASSLWPNQPQHF
TGTGCCAGCAGCTTATGGCCGAATCAGCCCCAGCATTTT
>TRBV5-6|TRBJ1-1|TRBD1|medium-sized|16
CASSLFLGTVNTEAFF
TGTGCCAGCAGCTTGTTCCTGGGGACAGTGAACACTGAAGCTTTCTTT
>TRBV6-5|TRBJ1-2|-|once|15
CASTYSKDYSYDYTF
TGTGCCAGCACGTATTCTAAGGATTATTCATATGACTACACCTTC
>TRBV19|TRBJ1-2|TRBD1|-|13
CASMTGGGYGYTF
TGTGCCAGTATGACAGGGGGCGGCTATGGCTACACCTTC
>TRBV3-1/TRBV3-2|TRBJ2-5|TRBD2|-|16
CASRAPTSGGLETQYF
TGTGCCAGCAGGGCCCCCACTAGCGGGGGGCTAGAGACCCAGTACTTC
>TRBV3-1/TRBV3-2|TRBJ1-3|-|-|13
CASSQIVGNTIYF
TGTGCCAGCAGCCAAATTGTGGGAAACACCATATATTTT
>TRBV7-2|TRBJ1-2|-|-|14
CASSLAPTGYGYTF
TGTGCCAGCAGCTTAGCCCCGACGGGCTATGGCTACACCTTC
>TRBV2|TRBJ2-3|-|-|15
CARELAETRTDTQYF
TGTGCCAGAGAGTTAGCGGAAACACGCACAGATACGCAGTATTTT
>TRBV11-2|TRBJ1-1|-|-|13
CASSLDLGSEAFF
TGTGCCAGCAGCTTAGATCTGGGTAGTGAAGCTTTCTTT
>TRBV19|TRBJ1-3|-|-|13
CASSPNSGNTIYF
TGTGCCAGTAGTCCTAACTCTGGAAACACCATATATTTT
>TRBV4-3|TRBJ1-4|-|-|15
CASSQDGRNGEKLFF
TGCGCCAGCAGCCAAGATGGTAGAAACGGAGAAAAACTGTTTTTT
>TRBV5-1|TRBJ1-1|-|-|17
CASSLKLDSLMNTEAFF
TGCGCCAGCAGCTTGAAGCTGGACAGCCTCATGAACACTGAAGCTTTCTTT